This entry describes one TCR beta chain. Its antigen is undetermined. This sample is drawn from a study of T cell responses to AZD1222 COVID-19 vaccine. Study background: Second-dose intervals near 4 or 12 weeks were combined. Study conclusions and caveats: At study baseline, merely five or six AZD1222 recipients were seropositive. Every sample of the repertoires postdated the peak T cell response. Donors were mostly white British, more females; clonal diversity possibly underestimated.

Germline V lookup: CDR1 LGHNA, CDR2 YNFKEQ. This CDR3 comprises 17 residues. V lost 0 bases and J lost 7; bases outside the gene matches: 11. Produced via immunoSEQ multiplex PCR; TCRdb's table is partial and in-frame only. The table lists 90,000 to 120,000 clones, around 92% of them singletons. This sequence joins TRBV4-2 and TRBJ2-7, with TRBD2 matching 11 bases. This TCR was sampled from an adult in good health. The material sequenced was peripheral blood, taken on day 0 of AZD1222 vaccination. The chain's CDR3 is CASSQDKEASGRSEQYF. The CDR3, as DNA: TGTGCCAGCAGCCAAGATAAGGAGGCTAGCGGGAGGAGTGAGCAGTACTTC.